This T cell receptor beta chain was documented in a study of OX40 agonist ivuxolimab in advanced cancers. About the study: Patients were infused with ivuxolimab every 2 weeks at 0.01 to 10 mg/kg.

Data came from immunoSEQ multiplex PCR; TCRdb stores just in-frame clones and leaves some out. This sample has about 130,000 clones, with approximately 94% found just once. Study-wide results and caveats: At doses 0.1 to 3.0 mg/kg, CD4+ and CD8+ clones expanded. Those patients achieving a partial response at 0.1-3.0 mg/kg showed among the lowest clonal expansion.

Turning to this clone: The antigen is not known.

The source is an adult with an advanced solid tumor such as melanoma, head and neck, liver or kidney cancer. Sequencing was performed on CD4+ or CD8+ T cells sorted from blood, taken in a trial of the OX40 agonist ivuxolimab.

CDR3 bases: TGTGCCAGCCATCGGGAAGGAACCGGGGAGCTGTTTTTT. Translating it yields CASHREGTGELFF. This rearrangement joins TRBV27 to TRBJ2-2, with a tentative D call TRBD2 (5 bases). CDR1 and CDR2 (germline): MNHEY, SMNVEV (reference sequence). Trimming pared 8 bases from V and 5 bases from J, leaving 12 bases between. This CDR3 spans 13 amino acids.